The 30 T cell receptor beta chains below were found in one sample sequenced in a study of CD8 T cells in Susac syndrome. RNA amounts of roughly 0.5 to 1 ug underwent reverse transcription with random hexamers. One entry per CDR3 protein, called by TCRdb with MiXCR from the immunoSEQ multiplex PCR reads. The data contain 200,000 to 250,000 distinct CDR3 sequences, roughly 90% of them singletons. Source material: CD8+ T cells from PBMCs. These receptors came from a human donor with multiple sclerosis.

In nucleotides, the CDR3 is TGTGCCAGCAGTCCCGGACAGGGTGCCGCGTATCAGCCCCAGCATTTT. Translating it yields CASSPGQGAAYQPQHF. The J gene is TRBJ1-5, the V gene TRBV25-1; 8 positions match TRBD1. V was clipped by 5 bases and J by 5 bases; unmatched bases: 11. Germline CDR1 MGHDK, CDR2 SYGVNS. The CDR3 sequence is 16 residues long. The full variable domain, completed using reference TRBV25-1 and TRBJ1-5, is EADIYQTPRYLVIGTGKKITLECSQTMGHDKMYWYQQDPGMELHLIHYSYGVNSTEKGDLSSESTVSRIRTEHFPLTLESARPSHTSQYLCASSPGQGAAYQPQHFGDGTRLSIL.

This clonotype has only a few counts. The rearrangement uses TRBV30 and TRBJ2-7; unclear D gene. The germline CDR1 and CDR2 sequences are GTSNPN and SVGIG (reference sequence). V lost 3 bases and J 2 bases, leaving 5 bases between the germline ends. The CDR3 spans 11 residues. The CDR3 reads CAWRSAYEQYF. The CDR3 bases are TGTGCCTGGAGATCTGCCTACGAGCAGTACTTC.

This chain links TRBV20-1 with TRBJ2-7; no reliable D call. The CDR3 runs to 11 residues. Germline assignment: CDR1 DFQATT and CDR2 SNEGSKA (reference sequence). Trimming pared 0 bases from V and 7 bases from J, leaving 7 bases between. The CDR3 sequence: CSARDYREQYF. In DNA form, the CDR3 reads TGCAGTGCTAGAGATTATCGGGAGCAGTACTTC.

This chain links TRBV13 with TRBJ1-5; 7 nucleotides match TRBD1. The CDR3 totals 13 residues. Germline CDR1 PRHDT, CDR2 FYEKMQ (reference sequence). The V segment lost 5 bases and the J segment 7 bases; nucleotides outside the gene matches: 5. The CDR3 nucleotides are TGTGCCAGCAGCAAGACAGGGTTGCAGCCCCAGCATTTT. Amino acid sequence: CASSKTGLQPQHF.

The rearrangement links TRBV6-2 or TRBV6-3 to TRBJ2-1; 11 bases line up with TRBD1. V dropped 4 bases and J dropped 8; count of bases not matched to a gene: 7. Germline lookup yields CDR1 MNHEY and CDR2 SVGEGT. The CDR3 loop spans 15 amino acids. The CDR3 loop reads CASSFGQGAYDEQFF. The CDR3, as DNA: TGTGCCAGCAGTTTCGGACAGGGGGCATACGATGAGCAGTTCTTC.

J is TRBJ2-5 and V is TRBV6-5; D is tentatively TRBD1 or TRBD2 (5 bases each). Germline-derived CDR1 and CDR2 are MNHEY and SVGAGI. V was clipped by 4 bases and J by 4 bases, with 19 bases between them. The CDR3 length is 16 residues. The CDR3 bases are TGTGCCAGCAGTTCGGGGCTAGCATTTGATGGAGAGACCCAGTACTTC. As protein: CASSSGLAFDGETQYF.

CDR3 DNA: TGTGCCAGCAGCCCCTTGGGAGAGGAAGAAGAAAAACTGTTTTTT. It is translated as CASSPLGEEEEKLFF. The V gene is TRBV7-6, the J gene TRBJ1-4; D call uncertain. This CDR3 region has 15 residues. Trimming shortened V by 5 bases and J by 8 bases, and 18 bases separated the two germline ends. Germline CDR1 is SGHVS and CDR2 is FNYEAQ.

The chain joins TRBV11-2 to TRBJ2-7; the D is unclear. The CDR3 is made up of 15 amino acids. The germline CDR1 and CDR2 sequences are SGHAT and FQNNGV. Trimming cost V 2 bases and J 5 bases, with 16 bases left between them. In nucleotides, the CDR3 is TGTGCCAGCAGCTTATTAGGCGGCATTGGGAACGAGCAGTACTTC. As protein: CASSLLGGIGNEQYF.

This clonotype appeared once. The V and J genes are TRBV12-5 and TRBJ2-1; D gene uncertain. Trimming stripped 7 bases from V and 3 bases from J, with 10 bases between. This CDR3 is built from 13 residues. The germline gives CDR1 LGHNT, CDR2 FRNRAP. CDR3 amino acids: CASAGSNYNEQFF. The CDR3 nucleotides are TGTGCTAGTGCGGGCTCCAACTACAATGAGCAGTTCTTC.

The chain recombines TRBV6-1 with TRBJ2-7; possibly TRBD2 for D (6 bases). Germline V gene data show CDR1 as MNHNS and CDR2 as SASEGT. V was cut by 4 bases and J by 5 bases, with 18 bases left in between. The CDR3 sequence is 15 residues long. CDR3 in amino acids: CASSAVGAGSHEQYF. The CDR3 region has the DNA TGTGCCAGCAGTGCGGTGGGAGCGGGTTCTCACGAGCAGTACTTC.

V gene TRBV20-1 combines with J gene TRBJ2-7, with 10 bases aligning to TRBD1. V trimming: 0 bases; J trimming: 2 bases; junction bases outside the gene matches: 4. The CDR3 has 15 amino acids. Germline V gives CDR1 DFQATT, CDR2 SNEGSKA (reference sequence). CDR3 protein: CSARDPGQGTYEQYF. DNA of the CDR3: TGCAGTGCTAGAGACCCGGGACAGGGGACCTACGAGCAGTACTTC.

The chain has TRBV6-1 and TRBJ2-2; D is tentatively TRBD1 or TRBD2 (5 bases each). Deletions cut 4 bases from V and 7 bases from J, with 19 bases between. Looked up from germline, CDR1 is MNHNS and CDR2 is SASEGT. There are 16 residues in the CDR3. The CDR3 loop is CASSALTGPDNGELFF. The CDR3 DNA sequence: TGTGCCAGCAGTGCCCTTACGGGGCCCGATAACGGGGAGCTGTTTTTT.

The V and J genes are TRBV7-6 and TRBJ2-7; D tentatively fits TRBD1 or TRBD2 (5 bases each). Germline CDR1 is SGHVS and CDR2 is FNYEAQ. V was trimmed by 0 bases and J by 6 bases, leaving 15 bases between them. The CDR3 has 15 amino acids. CDR3 nucleotides: TGTGCCAGCAGCTTAGCGGCTCAGGGAGATCCCGAGCAGTACTTC. Translating gives CASSLAAQGDPEQYF.

This clonotype has just one count. This chain joins TRBV29-1 and TRBJ2-1; D remains ambiguous. Trimming took 4 bases from V and 7 from J, leaving 8 bases between them. This CDR3 region has 11 residues. Looked up from germline, CDR1 is SQVTM and CDR2 is ANQGSEA. In DNA form, the CDR3 reads TGCAGCGTTGTGTTTGGGAATGAGCAGTTCTTC. Translating gives CSVVFGNEQFF.

The V call is TRBV12-5, the J call TRBJ1-1, with a weak D call TRBD1 (5 bases). CDR1 is LGHNT, CDR2 FRNRAP, per germline. The CDR3 length is 15 residues. The V and J ends lost 3 bases and 4 bases respectively, with 15 bases between them. CDR3 in DNA: TGTGCTAGTGGTTTCCAAGAAGGGGTAGGCACTGAAGCTTTCTTT. Its translation: CASGFQEGVGTEAFF.

V is TRBV11-2 and J is TRBJ1-4, with 10 bases that match TRBD1. Germline trimming cut 5 bases from V and 5 bases from J; bases unmatched to any gene: 5. The CDR3 totals 15 residues. The germline V gene has CDR1 SGHAT and CDR2 FQNNGV. CDR3: CASSHDRGRNEKLFF. Here the CDR3 DNA reads TGTGCCAGCAGCCACGACAGGGGGCGGAATGAAAAACTGTTTTTT.

The chain recombines TRBV18 with TRBJ2-7; D is perhaps TRBD1 (7 bases). Per germline, CDR1 KGHSH and CDR2 LQKENI. The length of the CDR3 is 16 residues. V shed 3 bases and J shed 3 bases, with 18 bases lying between them. The CDR3 coding sequence is TGTGCCAGCTCACCCCCGGAACCAGGGGGACTCTACGAGCAGTACTTC. Protein: CASSPPEPGGLYEQYF.

The chain employs TRBV29-1 and TRBJ2-3; D is undetermined. The CDR3 contains 15 residues. CDR1 and CDR2 (germline): SQVTM, ANQGSEA. The V and J ends lost 2 bases and 0 bases respectively, with 12 bases between them. CDR3 residues: CSVEPETSSTDTQYF. CDR3 in DNA: TGCAGCGTTGAACCGGAAACGTCTAGCACAGATACGCAGTATTTT.

This chain joins TRBV30 and TRBJ2-2, with D possibly matching TRBD1 (6 bases). Trimming took 4 bases from V and 1 from J, leaving 10 bases between them. The CDR3 length is 14 residues. Germline CDR1 is GTSNPN and CDR2 is SVGIG (reference sequence). The CDR3 sequence is CAWTETGNTGELFF. The DNA for the CDR3 is TGTGCCTGGACCGAGACAGGGAACACCGGGGAGCTGTTTTTT. The full variable domain, its missing parts supplied by reference TRBV30 and TRBJ2-2, is SQTIHQWPATLVQPVGSPLSLECTVEGTSNPNLYWYRQAAGRGLQLLFYSVGIGQISSEVPQNLSASRPQDRQFILSSKKLLLSDSGFYLCAWTETGNTGELFFGEGSRLTVL.

The genes are TRBV5-4 and TRBJ2-5; 7 bases fit TRBD2. CDR1 is SGHNT, CDR2 YYREEE, per germline (reference sequence). J gave up 3 bases and V 2 bases, and 7 bases lay outside the gene matches. This CDR3 has 15 amino acids. The CDR3 spells CASSFALGTKETQYF. The CDR3 coding sequence is TGTGCCAGCAGCTTCGCGTTGGGGACTAAAGAGACCCAGTACTTC. Full variable domain (rest looked up from reference TRBV5-4 and TRBJ2-5): ETGVTQSPTHLIKTRGQQVTLRCSSQSGHNTVSWYQQALGQGPQFIFQYYREEENGRGNFPPRFSGLQFPNYSSELNVNALELDDSALYLCASSFALGTKETQYFGPGTRLLVL.

The genes are TRBV30 and TRBJ2-7, with unresolved D. Trimming took 2 bases from V and 5 from J, leaving 10 bases between them. CDR3 length equals 12 residues. CDR1 and CDR2 from the germline V gene are GTSNPN and SVGIG (reference sequence). CDR3 DNA: TGTGCCTGGAGTCCCCTTGGAGACGAGCAGTACTTC. This codes for CAWSPLGDEQYF. Looking up the rest from reference TRBV30 and TRBJ2-7 gives the full variable domain: SQTIHQWPATLVQPVGSPLSLECTVEGTSNPNLYWYRQAAGRGLQLLFYSVGIGQISSEVPQNLSASRPQDRQFILSSKKLLLSDSGFYLCAWSPLGDEQYFGPGTRLTVT.

The V call is TRBV2, the J call TRBJ2-5, with 7 nucleotides matching TRBD2. The V and J ends lost 6 bases and 6 bases, in that order; junction bases with no gene match: 7. Germline V lookup: CDR1 SNHLY, CDR2 FYNNEI. CDR3 length equals 13 residues. The chain's CDR3 is CASRGLLRKTQYF. CDR3 bases: TGTGCCAGCAGGGGACTACTAAGAAAGACCCAGTACTTC.

V gene TRBV19 combines with J gene TRBJ2-1; perhaps TRBD1 as D (6 bases). This CDR3 is built from 15 residues. The V end lost 2 bases, the J end lost 3 bases, and 11 bases lay between the germline ends. CDR1 and CDR2 (germline): LNHDA, SQIVND (reference sequence). This CDR3 reads CASSISWDNYNEQFF. CDR3 nucleotides: TGTGCCAGTAGTATATCTTGGGACAACTACAATGAGCAGTTCTTC.

This clonotype was counted a single time. The rearrangement links TRBV5-6 to TRBJ2-5, with 9 bases aligning to TRBD2. The junction had 11 bases not matched to a gene; V was cut back by 4 bases and J by 4 bases. CDR3 length equals 16 residues. Per germline, CDR1 SGHDT and CDR2 YYEEEE. The CDR3 region has the DNA TGTGCCAGCAGCGGCCTGGGCGGGGGGGCGATAGAGACCCAGTACTTC. This encodes CASSGLGGGAIETQYF.

The J gene is TRBJ1-4, the V gene TRBV12-3 or TRBV12-4; maybe TRBD1 (6 bases). The germline V and J ends were trimmed by 9 bases and 8 bases, with 16 bases remaining between them. The CDR3 is 13 residues long. The CDR3 sequence: CASKQGVREKLFF. For the CDR3, the DNA is TGTGCCAGTAAACAGGGTGTGCGAGAAAAACTGTTTTTT.

The genes are TRBV20-1 and TRBJ2-1, with D unclear. The CDR3 is 10 amino acids. In germline, CDR1 is DFQATT, CDR2 SNEGSKA (reference sequence). The germline V and J ends were trimmed by 5 bases and 6 bases, with 5 bases remaining between them. The CDR3 DNA is TGCAGTGCTGCCTTCAATGAGCAGTTCTTC. Translated: CSAAFNEQFF.

J is TRBJ1-1 and V is TRBV18, with D uncertain. Germline CDR1 KGHSH, CDR2 LQKENI. The CDR3 spans 14 residues. Trimming removed 0 bases from V and 0 bases from J, with 5 bases in between. The CDR3 DNA follows: TGTGCCAGCTCACCACCCCCGGTGAACACTGAAGCTTTCTTT. It is translated as CASSPPPVNTEAFF.

This clonotype was found once. The chain is built from TRBV30 and TRBJ1-1, with 7 bases matching TRBD1. This CDR3 is 13 amino acids long. Germline trimming cut 6 bases from V and 0 bases from J; bases unmatched to any gene: 4. Germline V CDR1 and CDR2: GTSNPN, SVGIG (reference sequence). CDR3 coding DNA: TGTGCCTGCTCAGGGGGTATGAACACTGAAGCTTTCTTT. Amino acids: CACSGGMNTEAFF.

This rearrangement joins TRBV9 to TRBJ2-5; 8 nucleotides line up with TRBD2. This CDR3 has 15 residues. Germline V gene data show CDR1 as SGDLS and CDR2 as YYNGEE. The V and J ends lost 0 bases and 9 bases, in that order; junction bases with no gene match: 10. CDR3 in DNA: TGTGCCAGCAGCGTAGGGACGGCTAGCGGGCGGCCCCAGTACTTC. Amino acids: CASSVGTASGRPQYF. The entire variable domain, with the rest obtained from reference TRBV9 and TRBJ2-5, is as follows: DSGVTQTPKHLITATGQRVTLRCSPRSGDLSVYWYQQSLDQGLQFLIQYYNGEERAKGNILERFSAQQFPDLHSELNLSSLELGDSALYFCASSVGTASGRPQYFGPGTRLLVL.

J is TRBJ2-2 and V is TRBV9, with 10 bases that match TRBD1. Per the germline V gene, CDR1 is SGDLS and CDR2 is YYNGEE. Germline trimming cut 4 bases from V and 7 bases from J; bases unmatched to any gene: 7. This CDR3 is built from 15 residues. CDR3 region: CASSPDRGRVGELFF. The CDR3 bases are TGTGCCAGCAGCCCCGACAGGGGGCGCGTCGGGGAGCTGTTTTTT.